This entry is about one T cell receptor (beta chain). This clonotype showed up many times. Its antigen remains undetermined. The record has no base qualities; no much larger clone is one base away. The CDR3 covers 15 residues, taking in both the cysteine and the phenylalanine. Solely the CDR3 DNA is kept, with 45 bases framed from the first base. Looking up the germline V gene (reference sequence) yields CDR1 SEHNR and CDR2 FQNEAQ. Trimming takes 1 base off V and 4 bases off J; junction bases not matched to a gene: 4. The protocol used for the library was 5' RACE. The sequencer was an Illumina Genome Analyzer IIx. RNA-based TCR cDNA libraries were prepared by a previously described protocol with several modifications. To prevent cross-contamination, sample-specific barcodes were introduced on both ends of each TCR cDNA library during cDNA synthesis and amplification. As for the authors' bioinformatics: Each library contained roughly 2 to 4 million CDR3-containing reads, and somewhere between about 95,000 and nearly 550,000 clonotypes were identified for each individual. Reads with improper barcode index combinations were discarded, and clonesets were then built for each library with the MiTCR software. During the assembly of CDR3 clonotypes by MiTCR, low-quality reads were filtered or rescued and PCR and sequencing errors were corrected. Artificial out-of-frame clonotypes were mapped to in-frame sequences, with one indel allowed in the CDR3, and then removed. To measure how similar V and J gene usage was between donors, Jensen-Shannon divergence was divided by mean entropy. TCRdb ran its own pipeline on the public reads, namely fastp trimming at Q25 and MiXCR clone calling, and kept in-frame beta chains. For every CDR3 protein sequence, its rows merge into one entry that carries the most common genes and DNA. The V and J calls shown here were made by TCRdb, not taken from the authors' results. This sample has around 380,000 distinct CDR3 sequences in its table, and roughly 31% of those were observed once. The biggest ten clones account for approximately 6.6% of the sample.

This record belongs to a study of identical twins' blood T cells (dated by TCRdb to the early 2010s). For context, the study as a whole: About 50 million Illumina reads were obtained across 12 libraries, of which six were alpha-chain libraries and six were beta-chain libraries. Using next-generation sequencing, the study compared the TCR alpha and beta chain repertoires of three pairs of monozygous twins to assess how genetics influences repertoire formation.

Study-wide findings and limitations: The proposed role of the TCRalpha J segment in MHC recognition during thymic selection was stated to require validation by independent studies. Looking at the most abundant TCRbeta clonotypes, every donor had more CDR3 sequences in common with her twin than with unrelated donors. Twin pairs were reported to be markedly more alike in V gene usage than unrelated donors were, even when looking at non-selected out-of-frame TCRbeta clonotypes. Environmental influences could not be excluded as an explanation for twin similarity, since twins were reared together. How many CDR3 clonotypes two donors shared depended mainly on the product of their cloneset sizes, and the twins did not clearly stray from this trend.

The donors were six healthy women who made up three monozygous twin pairs. All three twin pairs had been raised together and were thought likely to have encountered the same vaccines and infectious agents. TCR cDNA libraries were prepared from RNA that had been isolated from peripheral blood mononuclear cells. This receptor chain uses TRBV7-9 and TRBJ2-7, and 10 junctional nucleotides match TRBD2. This TCR came from a woman aged 18 to 55 in good health. Sequenced sample: PBMCs. CDR3 region: CASSLVASGRYEQYF. The DNA sequence is as follows: TGTGCCAGCAGCTTAGTCGCTAGCGGGAGATACGAGCAGTACTTC.